These 26 T cell receptor beta chains came from one sample sequenced in a study of a mutant IDH1 vaccine in newly diagnosed glioma. Profiling relied on immunoSEQ multiplex PCR, and the TCRdb table lists in-frame clones only, not all of them. This sample has around 50,000 clones, with approximately 90% found just once. As for time point: week 5, during vaccination. Each dose delivered 300 ug of mutant IDH1 20-mer peptide subcutaneously with imiquimod. Their antigens remain unidentified. The material sequenced was PBMCs, taken from a glioma patient whose treatment included an IDH1 peptide vaccine. The origin of the receptors is a woman between 35 and 50 years old with glioma.

This chain uses TRBV18 with TRBJ1-1; D not certain. The germline V gene has CDR1 KGHSH and CDR2 LQKENI. The CDR3 sequence is 14 residues long. V lost 5 bases to trimming and J lost 1 base, with 11 bases between them. CDR3 bases: TGTGCCAGCTCAGCGGGTCAGCAGAACACTGAAGCTTTCTTT. It yields the protein CASSAGQQNTEAFF.

The rearrangement joins TRBV27 to TRBJ2-1; no clear D. The germline V and J ends were trimmed by 4 bases and 3 bases, with 7 bases remaining between them. The germline gives CDR1 MNHEY, CDR2 SMNVEV (reference sequence). The CDR3 is 13 residues long. The CDR3: CASSSDNYNEQFF. CDR3 bases: TGTGCCAGCAGTTCGGATAACTACAATGAGCAGTTCTTC.

The chain joins TRBV7-8 to TRBJ1-1; 7 bases fit TRBD1. J gave up 2 bases and V 3 bases, and 12 bases lay outside the gene matches. Germline lookup yields CDR1 SGHVS and CDR2 FQNEAQ. This CDR3 has 17 amino acids. This CDR3 is CASSLGTRGDSNTEAFF. CDR3 DNA: TGTGCCAGCAGCTTGGGGACCAGGGGGGACTCAAACACTGAAGCTTTCTTT.

This clone was detected only once. The gene calls are TRBV5-8 and TRBJ1-1, with D unresolved. CDR1 and CDR2 (germline): SGHTS, YDEGEE. CDR3 length: 13 residues. V was shortened by 0 bases and J by 5 bases, with 8 bases between the two germline ends. The CDR3 DNA is TGTGCCAGCAGCTTGGGTGGGTGGACTGAAGCTTTCTTT. Translating it yields CASSLGGWTEAFF. The full variable domain, its missing parts supplied by reference TRBV5-8 and TRBJ1-1, is EAGVTQSPTHLIKTRGQQATLRCSPISGHTSVYWYQQALGLGLQFLLWYDEGEERNRGNFPPRFSGRQFPNYSSELNVNALELEDSALYLCASSLGGWTEAFFGQGTRLTVV.

The V call is TRBV2, the J call TRBJ1-1, with D possibly matching TRBD1 (5 bases). V was trimmed by 7 bases and J by 1 base, leaving 7 bases between them. Germline CDR1 and CDR2: SNHLY and FYNNEI. The CDR3 is 12 amino acids. The CDR3 nucleotides are TGTGCCAGCACGGGGGAGAACACTGAAGCTTTCTTT. Translated, it gives CASTGENTEAFF.

This clone was seen more than once but under ten times. The gene calls are TRBV11-3 and TRBJ1-1; no clear D. The CDR3 runs 12 residues. The germline V and J ends were trimmed by 3 bases and 11 bases, with 13 bases remaining between them. CDR1 and CDR2 (germline): SGHNT, YENEEA. CDR3 sequence (DNA): TGTGCCAGCAGCTTCGGGTCGGGGTTGGCTTTCTTT. This sequence encodes CASSFGSGLAFF.

The chain recombines TRBV5-5 with TRBJ1-1; maybe TRBD1 (5 bases). Germline CDR1 is SGHKS and CDR2 is YYEKEE (reference sequence). This CDR3 region has 15 residues. V lost 0 bases and J 4 bases, leaving 13 bases between the germline ends. CDR3 residues: CASSLVQGRGTEAFF. DNA of the CDR3: TGTGCCAGCAGCTTGGTGCAGGGTAGGGGCACTGAAGCTTTCTTT.

This chain joins TRBV7-2 and TRBJ2-7; D ambiguous. CDR1 is SGHTA, CDR2 FQGNSA, per germline. V dropped 2 bases and J dropped 2 bases, with 10 bases sitting between them. The CDR3 is made up of 14 amino acids. The CDR3 protein is CASSLTSPPYEQYF. The CDR3 DNA sequence: TGTGCCAGCAGCTTAACAAGTCCCCCCTACGAGCAGTACTTC.

Points on this clone: A read error may account for a junction end that differs from germline. The chain couples TRBV7-7 to TRBJ2-1; unclear D gene. CDR3 length: 15 residues. Germline V gene data show CDR1 as SSHAT and CDR2 as FNYEAQ (reference sequence). CDR3: CASSLSRDHGNEQFF. The CDR3, as DNA: TGTGCTAGCAGCTTAAGTCGTGACCACGGCAATGAGCAGTTCTTC.

This chain connects TRBV5-8 to TRBJ1-6; 8 bases are shared with TRBD1. The V gene end was trimmed by 4 bases and the J gene end by 0 bases; junction bases not matched to a gene: 6. Germline V gene sequence: CDR1 SGHTS, CDR2 YDEGEE. The CDR3 extends over 17 amino acids. In nucleotides, the CDR3 is TGTGCCAGCAGCAAGTGGACAGGGAGCTCCTATAATTCACCCCTCCACTTT. It is translated as CASSKWTGSSYNSPLHF.

V usage is TRBV13 and J usage is TRBJ2-5; the match to TRBD2 covers 7 bases. CDR1 and CDR2 (germline): PRHDT, FYEKMQ (reference sequence). The CDR3 consists of 15 residues. With V trimmed by 1 base and J by 2 bases, 4 bases remained unmatched. In nucleotides, the CDR3 is TGTGCCAGCAGCTTAGCGGGGGGTCAACAAGAGACCCAGTACTTC. Protein: CASSLAGGQQETQYF.

The chain uses TRBV6-6 and TRBJ2-7, with 8 bases aligning to TRBD1. After removal of 6 bases from V and 4 bases from J, the junction contained 8 bases not matched to a gene. The CDR3 consists of 14 residues. Germline V gene sequence: CDR1 MNHNY, CDR2 SVGAGI (reference sequence). Here the CDR3 reads CASRGTGATYEQYF. The CDR3, as DNA: TGTGCCAGCAGGGGGACAGGAGCTACTTACGAGCAGTACTTC.

This clone is a singleton in its sample. The chain recombines TRBV4-1 with TRBJ1-2; D call uncertain. With 0 bases removed from V and 5 bases from J, the gap between germline ends came to 7 bases. The CDR3 loop spans 13 amino acids. Germline V gene data show CDR1 as MGHRA and CDR2 as YSYEKL. The CDR3 loop reads CASSQDAGYGYTF. The CDR3 nucleotides are TGCGCCAGCAGCCAAGATGCGGGTTATGGCTACACCTTC.

The genes are TRBV2 and TRBJ2-6; a weak D match, TRBD1 (5 bases). The V and J ends lost 3 bases and 2 bases respectively, with 8 bases between them. The CDR3 length is 15 residues. From germline, CDR1 is SNHLY and CDR2 FYNNEI. CDR3 loop: CASSDSRAGANVLTF. DNA for the CDR3: TGTGCCAGCAGTGACAGCAGGGCTGGGGCCAACGTCCTGACTTTC.

This rearrangement joins TRBV2 to TRBJ1-6; unclear D gene. The CDR3 covers 12 residues. CDR1 and CDR2 (germline): SNHLY, FYNNEI. V shed 5 bases and J shed 9 bases, with 8 bases lying between them. The CDR3 here is CASSLEASPLHF. The CDR3, as DNA: TGTGCCAGCAGTCTAGAGGCTTCACCCCTCCACTTT.

This clone was observed a handful of times. The chain links TRBV30 to TRBJ2-5; a possible D gene is TRBD1 (5 bases). This CDR3 spans 12 amino acids. Germline V gives CDR1 GTSNPN, CDR2 SVGIG (reference sequence). V dropped 4 bases and J dropped 1 base, with 7 bases sitting between them. CDR3 in amino acids: CAWNTGQETQYF. In DNA form, the CDR3 reads TGTGCCTGGAACACAGGCCAAGAGACCCAGTACTTC.

The chain joins TRBV10-2 to TRBJ2-4; D possibly corresponds to TRBD2 (5 bases). Trimming stripped 6 bases from V and 0 bases from J, with 15 bases between. Per germline, CDR1 WSHSY and CDR2 SAAADI. CDR3 size: 16 residues. CDR3 loop: CASSGDYLLAKNIQYF. The CDR3 DNA is TGCGCCAGCAGCGGCGACTACTTACTAGCCAAAAACATTCAGTACTTC.

This clone turned up a few times. The V call is TRBV5-6, the J call TRBJ1-1, with 7 bases aligning to TRBD1. Looked up from germline, CDR1 is SGHDT and CDR2 is YYEEEE. The CDR3 runs 16 residues. V shed 2 bases, J shed 1 base, and the junction held 8 bases outside the gene matches. CDR3 nucleotides: TGTGCCAGCAGCTTTGGTGCGGGACAGCAGAACACTGAAGCTTTCTTT. Translating gives CASSFGAGQQNTEAFF.

The genes are TRBV14 and TRBJ2-2, with TRBD2 identical over 9 bases. Germline assignment: CDR1 SGHDN and CDR2 FVKESK. CDR3 size: 15 residues. J lost 4 bases, V lost 4 bases, and 4 bases had no gene match. The CDR3 DNA reads TGTGCCAGCAGCCTCGCGGGAGGGCGCACCGGGGAGCTGTTTTTT. Encoded protein: CASSLAGGRTGELFF.

The count of this clone is one. V gene TRBV19 combines with J gene TRBJ1-3; tentative D call: TRBD1 (5 bases). Germline V CDR1 and CDR2: LNHDA, SQIVND (reference sequence). This CDR3 contains 15 residues. The V gene lost 6 bases and the J gene lost 2 bases, with 14 bases spanning the gap. CDR3 nucleotide sequence: TGTGCCAGTAGACCACAGGTGCTTACTGGAAACACCATATATTTT. It codes for CASRPQVLTGNTIYF.

This clone is a singleton in its sample. The J gene is TRBJ1-1, the V gene TRBV16; TRBD1 matches at 7 bases. The CDR3 has 18 amino acids. Germline-derived CDR1 and CDR2 are KGHSY and FQNENV. V shed 1 base, J shed 3 bases, and the junction held 14 bases outside the gene matches. The CDR3 nucleotides are TGTGCCAGCAGCCAATTTACTAATGAGGGGGCGAGGGACACTGAAGCTTTCTTT. The encoded protein is CASSQFTNEGARDTEAFF.

As regards this clone: Relative to the germline gene, one junction end is altered; a read error may explain this. The V call is TRBV6-1, the J call TRBJ2-1; D gene uncertain. The germline V gene has CDR1 MNHNS and CDR2 SASEGT. The CDR3 sequence is 11 residues long. CDR3 coding DNA: TGTGCCAGCAGTGTTGTGGGCCCGGTGGTCTTC. Translating gives CASSVVGPVVF.

The genes are TRBV7-6 and TRBJ2-1, with TRBD2 matching 9 bases. The CDR3 extends over 16 amino acids. V trimming: 5 bases; J trimming: 0 bases; junction bases outside the gene matches: 5. Per the germline V gene, CDR1 is SGHVS and CDR2 is FNYEAQ. The CDR3 DNA reads TGTGCCAGCAGCCTAAGACTAGCGGACTCCTACAATGAGCAGTTCTTC. This translates into CASSLRLADSYNEQFF.

This chain joins TRBV27 and TRBJ1-1, with D uncertain. The CDR3 is 16 residues long. In germline, CDR1 is MNHEY, CDR2 SMNVEV (reference sequence). The V end lost 6 bases, the J end lost 0 bases, and 17 bases lay between the germline ends. The CDR3 sequence is CASRPERLVMNTEAFF. The CDR3 nucleotides are TGTGCCAGCAGACCAGAGAGACTCGTCATGAACACTGAAGCTTTCTTT.

This chain joins TRBV7-2 and TRBJ2-7; TRBD2 matches 11 bases. Losses at the gene ends were 5 bases for V and 1 base for J; bases not matched to a gene: 10. The CDR3 contains 17 residues. In germline, CDR1 is SGHTA, CDR2 FQGNSA. The CDR3 DNA is TGTGCCAGCAGCCTAACTAGCGGGGGTCAATCTTCCTACGAGCAGTACTTC. Amino acid sequence: CASSLTSGGQSSYEQYF.

This clone has just a few counts. This chain joins TRBV29-1 and TRBJ2-3; TRBD2 matches at 10 bases. The V and J ends lost 2 bases and 2 bases, in that order; junction bases with no gene match: 7. The CDR3 runs 16 residues. CDR1 and CDR2 (germline): SQVTM, ANQGSEA. The DNA of the CDR3 is TGCAGCGTTGAACCTAGCGGGGGACCTAACACAGATACGCAGTATTTT. The encoded protein is CSVEPSGGPNTDTQYF.